These 15 T cell receptor beta chains were all obtained from the same sample, sequenced in a study of blood T cells in healthy people across ages. For the second PCR, which ran for roughly 6 to 12 cycles, a sample-barcoded 5' primer and a J-beta primer mix were used. TCRdb called the 5' RACE reads again in MiXCR, with one record for every CDR3 protein. The sample records 650,000 to 1,000,000 distinct CDR3 sequences, around 50% being singletons. The sample taken for sequencing was blood. These receptors were taken from an elderly man in good health.

This chain connects TRBV27 to TRBJ2-1, with 11 nucleotides matching TRBD2. The germline CDR1 and CDR2 sequences are MNHEY and SMNVEV (reference sequence). CDR3 length equals 16 residues. V shed 4 bases, J shed 8 bases, and the junction held 10 bases outside the gene matches. This chain's CDR3 is CASSSGTSGSGDEQFF. CDR3 nucleotide sequence: TGTGCCAGCAGTTCCGGGACTAGCGGTTCGGGAGATGAGCAGTTCTTC.

This chain uses TRBV4-3 with TRBJ2-7, with TRBD2 matching 7 bases. There are 15 residues in the CDR3. Germline V gene sequence: CDR1 LGHNA, CDR2 YSLEER. With V trimmed by 0 bases and J by 4 bases, 6 bases remained unmatched. The CDR3 sequence is CASSQDPSGEYEQYF. In DNA form, the CDR3 reads TGCGCCAGCAGCCAAGATCCGAGCGGGGAGTACGAGCAGTACTTC.

This chain links TRBV20-1 with TRBJ2-7, with TRBD1 as a possible D gene (6 bases). The CDR3 is made up of 12 amino acids. The germline CDR1 and CDR2 sequences are DFQATT and SNEGSKA (reference sequence). Trimming took 7 bases from V and 5 from J, leaving 15 bases between them. CDR3 residues: CSVPGRGHEQYF. CDR3 sequence (DNA): TGCAGTGTACCGGGCAGGGGCCACGAGCAGTACTTC.

The chain combines TRBV12-2 with TRBJ2-5; whether TRBD2, the table's D call, matches the DNA was not checked. TRBV12-2 constitutes a pseudogene. The CDR3 totals 14 residues. This chain's CDR3 is CASRLGGSFGEQYF. The DNA of the CDR3 is TGTGCAAGTCGCCTAGGCGGGAGCTTTGGTGAGCAGTACTTC.

The chain combines TRBV20-1 with TRBJ2-4; the match to TRBD2 covers 12 bases. The ends lost 6 bases at V and 2 bases at J; junction bases unmatched: 5. CDR1 DFQATT and CDR2 SNEGSKA come from the germline V gene (reference sequence). This CDR3 spans 15 amino acids. CDR3 sequence (DNA): TGCAGTGCGGTACTAGCGGGAGGTTCCAAAAACATTCAGTACTTC. This codes for CSAVLAGGSKNIQYF.

Turning to this clonotype: At one of its ends the junction is not consistent with the germline gene, which may arise from a read error. V gene TRBV28 combines with J gene TRBJ2-1, with D possibly being TRBD1 (7 bases). The CDR3 spans 15 residues. Germline V gene lookup returns CDR1 MDHEN and CDR2 SYDVKM. The CDR3 coding sequence is TGTGCCTGCAGACCTGGGGGGACAGCTTACAATGAGCAGTTCTTC. As protein: CACRPGGTAYNEQFF.

This chain uses TRBV25-1 with TRBJ1-1, with 7 bases fitting TRBD1. The CDR3 is 15 residues long. V lost 6 bases to trimming and J lost 3 bases; unmatched junction nucleotides: 10. Germline V CDR1 and CDR2: MGHDK, SYGVNS. The DNA for the CDR3 is TGTGCCAGCAGACCGAAAGACAGGGAGTACACTGAAGCTTTCTTT. Protein sequence: CASRPKDREYTEAFF.

CDR3 amino acids: CASSPGRVGGYTF. The CDR3 bases are TGTGCCAGCAGCCCCGGACGAGTAGGGGGCTACACCTTC. V gene TRBV12-3 or TRBV12-4 combines with J gene TRBJ1-2; D not certain. The germline V and J ends were trimmed by 6 bases and 8 bases, with 16 bases remaining between them. The CDR3 sequence is 13 residues long.

V gene TRBV5-1 combines with J gene TRBJ2-5, with a possible D match to TRBD1 (6 bases). Germline V CDR1 and CDR2: SGHRS, YFSETQ. V lost 4 bases, J lost 2 bases, and 15 bases lay in between. The CDR3 has 15 residues. The CDR3 bases are TGCGCCAGCAGCAACCAAATCGGACAGCAAGAGACCCAGTACTTC. It codes for CASSNQIGQQETQYF.

The chain employs TRBV9 and TRBJ2-2, with D uncertain. The V and J ends lost 3 bases and 0 bases respectively, with 9 bases between them. From germline, CDR1 is SGDLS and CDR2 YYNGEE. The CDR3 spans 15 residues. The CDR3 is CASSATPANTGELFF. The CDR3 DNA follows: TGTGCCAGCAGCGCAACACCAGCGAACACCGGGGAGCTGTTTTTT.

The sample holds a few counts of this clonotype. The chain carries TRBV4-2 and TRBJ2-3; a possible D gene is TRBD2 (6 bases). Trimming pared 2 bases from V and 3 bases from J, leaving 15 bases between. This CDR3 has 16 residues. Germline CDR1 LGHNA, CDR2 YNFKEQ. The CDR3 loop reads CASSQTTDRETDTQYF. The CDR3 coding sequence is TGTGCCAGCAGCCAAACGACAGATCGGGAGACAGATACGCAGTATTTT.

V gene TRBV30 combines with J gene TRBJ2-5, with D possibly being TRBD1 or TRBD2 (6 bases each). The ends were cut back, 2 bases at V and 2 bases at J, with 24 bases in the middle. There are 18 residues in the CDR3. CDR1 is GTSNPN and CDR2 is SVGIG in the germline V gene (reference sequence). CDR3 coding DNA: TGTGCCTGGAGTACGGGGGCCCCCCCCCTGTCCCCTCAAGAGACCCAGTACTTC. Its protein is CAWSTGAPPLSPQETQYF.

This clonotype was counted only a few times. V usage is TRBV10-3 and J usage is TRBJ2-2; 7 bases match TRBD1. The J segment lost 2 bases and the V segment lost 0 bases, leaving 3 bases of the junction unmatched. The CDR3 sequence is 16 residues long. Per germline, CDR1 ENHRY and CDR2 SYGVKD. The DNA for the CDR3 is TGTGCCATCAGTGAGTCTCAGGGGGAAAACACCGGGGAGCTGTTTTTT. Residues: CAISESQGENTGELFF.

The CDR3 here is CASRLGGAGDYEQYF. In nucleotides, the CDR3 is TGTGCCAGCAGACTTGGGGGGGCAGGGGACTACGAGCAGTACTTC. The rearrangement links TRBV28 to TRBJ2-7; TRBD2 might be the D (7 bases). V was trimmed by 6 bases and J by 3 bases, leaving 18 bases between them. The CDR3 is 15 residues long. CDR1 and CDR2 from the germline V gene are MDHEN and SYDVKM. The variable domain in full, with the rest retrieved from reference TRBV28 and TRBJ2-7, is DVKVTQSSRYLVKRTGEKVFLECVQDMDHENMFWYRQDPGLGLRLIYFSYDVKMKEKGDIPEGYSVSREKKERFSLILESASTNQTSMYLCASRLGGAGDYEQYFGPGTRLTVT.

This clonotype was seen a few times. V and J are TRBV7-2 and TRBJ2-3; 14 bases agree with TRBD2. The CDR3 has 16 residues. Germline trimming cut 5 bases from V and 4 bases from J; bases unmatched to any gene: 5. Germline values: CDR1 SGHTA, CDR2 FQGNSA. The DNA of the CDR3 is TGTGCCAGCAGCGCTAGACTAGCGGGAGGGCCAGATACGCAGTATTTT. Its translation: CASSARLAGGPDTQYF.